The clone carrying this T cell receptor (beta chain) appeared a few times. This sample is drawn from a study of T cells of healthy individuals. TCRdb reprocessed the 5' RACE reads with MiXCR, giving one entry per CDR3 protein. The sample carries around 53,000 distinct CDR3 sequences, over 12% recorded once. The TCR comes from a human donor in good health.

The CDR3 nucleotides read TGTGCCAGCAGTGAATTCGAAGGGGGCCGTGAGACCCAGTACTTC. Its protein is CASSEFEGGRETQYF. This chain uses TRBV2 with TRBJ2-5; 7 nucleotides match TRBD1. The CDR3 spans 15 residues. The germline V gene has CDR1 SNHLY and CDR2 FYNNEI. With 2 bases clipped from V and 5 bases from J, the junction kept 8 bases outside the gene matches.